This T cell receptor beta chain emerged from a study of cytomegalovirus exposure and HLA in healthy donors. Study observations and caveats: There were some V segments, including TRBV6-2 and TRBV6-3, excluded as indistinguishable.

Remarks on this clone: Its antigen is as yet unknown.

This PCR relied on a set of 60 Vbeta primers and 13 Jbeta primers. Clones were read by immunoSEQ multiplex PCR, and TCRdb kept only the in-frame ones, dropping some. The sample has fewer than 150,000 clones, around three quarters seen once. V lost 1 base and J lost 3, with 9 bases in between. The length of the CDR3 is 15 residues. Germline CDR1 and CDR2: PRHDT and FYEKMQ (reference sequence). This clonotype was obtained from a woman in her thirties or forties in good health and CMV-seropositive. What was sequenced was PBMCs. The gene calls are TRBV13 and TRBJ1-4; no clear D gene. The DNA for the CDR3 is TGTGCCAGCAGCTTAGCGGGTCTAGCTAATGAAAAACTGTTTTTT. Translating gives CASSLAGLANEKLFF.